This T cell receptor (beta chain) is from a study of blood T cells in healthy people across ages. Trimming cost V 7 bases and J 4 bases, with 19 bases left between them. CDR1 and CDR2 from the germline V gene are SGHVS and FNYEAQ. The CDR3 consists of 15 residues. Study results and limitations: A roughly linear fall in TCR beta diversity per million T cells was seen with increasing age. Naive CD4+ cells and diversity were both higher in long-lived donors than in aged donors. The authors considered diversity estimates from one million T cells to be underestimates.

The authors ran a second PCR of roughly 6 to 12 cycles using a sample-barcoded 5' primer and a J-beta primer mix. Each CDR3 protein is one row after TCRdb ran MiXCR on the 5' RACE reads. Of approximately 600,000 distinct CDR3 sequences listed, under 65% are singletons. Remarks on this clonotype: The antigen is undetermined.

Sequenced sample: blood. The chain uses TRBV7-6 and TRBJ1-2; the D gene is possibly TRBD1 (6 bases). The receptor's source is a man in his 60s in good health. CDR3 region: CASKPQPGQSYGYTF. As DNA, the CDR3 is TGTGCCAGCAAACCCCAACCGGGACAAAGCTATGGCTACACCTTC.